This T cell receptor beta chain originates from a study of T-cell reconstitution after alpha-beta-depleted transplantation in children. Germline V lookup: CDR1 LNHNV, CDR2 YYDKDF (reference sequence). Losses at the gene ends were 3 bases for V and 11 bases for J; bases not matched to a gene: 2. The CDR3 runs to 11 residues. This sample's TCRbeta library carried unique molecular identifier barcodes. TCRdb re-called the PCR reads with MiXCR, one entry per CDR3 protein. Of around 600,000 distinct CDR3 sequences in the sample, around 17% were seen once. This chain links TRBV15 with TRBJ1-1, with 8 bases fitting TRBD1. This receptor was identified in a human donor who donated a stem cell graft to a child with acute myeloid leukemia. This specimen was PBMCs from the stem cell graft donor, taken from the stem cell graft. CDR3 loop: CATSRTGDAFF. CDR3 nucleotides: TGTGCCACCAGCAGGACAGGGGATGCTTTCTTT.